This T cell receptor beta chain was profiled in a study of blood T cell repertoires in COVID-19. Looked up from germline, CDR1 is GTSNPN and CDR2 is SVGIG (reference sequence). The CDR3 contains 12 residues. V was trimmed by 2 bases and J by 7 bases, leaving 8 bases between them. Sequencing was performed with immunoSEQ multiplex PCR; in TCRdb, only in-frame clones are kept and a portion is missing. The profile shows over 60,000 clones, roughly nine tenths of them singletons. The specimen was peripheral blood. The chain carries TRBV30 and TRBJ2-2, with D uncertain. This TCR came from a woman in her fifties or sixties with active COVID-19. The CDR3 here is CAWSPLRGELFF. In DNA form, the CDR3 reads TGTGCCTGGAGTCCTCTACGCGGGGAGCTGTTTTTT.